The sequence of this TCR beta chain was determined in a study of T cell changes during pregnancy in multiple sclerosis. V lost 6 bases to trimming and J lost 4 bases, with 17 bases between them. The germline CDR1 and CDR2 sequences are MNHEY and SVGAGI. The CDR3 sequence is 15 residues long. Clones were read by immunoSEQ multiplex PCR, and TCRdb kept only the in-frame ones, dropping some. The top ten clones hold less than 0.5% of a sample with 58,000 or so clones, around 90% of them seen once. This chain joins TRBV6-5 and TRBJ2-3; D is perhaps TRBD2 (7 bases). This clonotype was sampled from a female donor with multiple sclerosis, enrolled in a pregnancy study. Here the sequenced sample was CD4+ T cells from peripheral blood mononuclear cells, taken in the third trimester of pregnancy. The CDR3 spells CASRRRGARPDTQYF. CDR3 nucleotides: TGTGCCAGCAGACGCCGGGGGGCGAGACCAGATACGCAGTATTTT.